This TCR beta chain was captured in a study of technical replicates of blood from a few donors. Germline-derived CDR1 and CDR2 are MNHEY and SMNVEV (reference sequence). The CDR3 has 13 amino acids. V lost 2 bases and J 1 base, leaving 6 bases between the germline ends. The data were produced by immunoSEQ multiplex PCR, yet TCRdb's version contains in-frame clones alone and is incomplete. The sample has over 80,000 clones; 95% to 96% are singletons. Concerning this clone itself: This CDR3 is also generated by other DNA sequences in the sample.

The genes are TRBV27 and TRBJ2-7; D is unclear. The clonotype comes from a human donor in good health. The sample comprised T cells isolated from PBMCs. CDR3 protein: CASSLARSYEQYF. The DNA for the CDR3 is TGTGCCAGCAGTTTAGCCAGGTCCTACGAGCAGTACTTC.